These T cell receptor beta chains were read from a single sample in a study of T cells in Graves' hyperthyroidism and ophthalmopathy. TCRdb processed the multiplex PCR reads anew with MiXCR; each CDR3 protein has one entry. The sample yields around 200,000 distinct CDR3 sequences, about 18% seen once. Sequenced input: blood. These receptors all come from a woman aged 45 to 65 with Graves' hyperthyroidism. The CDR3 runs from the conserved cysteine through the conserved F or W. Each record gives: J gene, D gene, clone size, CDR3 length, V gene, CDR3 DNA, CDR3 protein. A D gene is named only where the DNA matches it firmly. Size is stated for part of the rows, as once, few or many counts, or as a class when the clone is expanded.

TRBJ2-7,.,many,13,TRBV11-2,TGTGCCAGCAGCTTAGGGGGGACCTACGAGCAGTACTTC,CASSLGGTYEQYF
TRBJ2-1,TRBD2,.,16,TRBV12-3/TRBV12-4,TGTGCCAGCAGTTCGAGGAGCGGGGGCCCCTACAATGAGCAGTTCTTC,CASSSRSGGPYNEQFF
TRBJ1-2,TRBD1,.,15,TRBV6-2/TRBV6-3,TGTGCCAGCAGAACGACAGGGGCCCTAGGCTATGGCTACACCTTC,CASRTTGALGYGYTF
TRBJ2-2,.,many,13,TRBV7-3,TGTGCCAGCAGCTTCCGGACCAACGGGGAGCTGTTTTTT,CASSFRTNGELFF
TRBJ1-2,TRBD1,many,15,TRBV7-8,TGTGCCAGCAGCACCGACGACAGGGGAGCCTATGGCTACACCTTC,CASSTDDRGAYGYTF
TRBJ2-1,TRBD2,.,21,TRBV7-3,TGTGCCAGCAGCTTACGCCCGGGGCTAGCGGGAGCGCAGAGCTCCTACAATGAGCAGTTCTTC,CASSLRPGLAGAQSSYNEQFF
TRBJ1-2,.,many,14,TRBV7-9,TGTGCCAGCAGCCCCCCGGGGGGGGCTAGGGGCTACACCTTC,CASSPPGGARGYTF
TRBJ2-1,TRBD1,.,13,TRBV7-8,TGTGCCAGCAGCCCAGGGGGCAAGGATGAGCAGTTCTTC,CASSPGGKDEQFF
TRBJ1-2,TRBD1,many,13,TRBV5-1,TGCGCCAGCAGCTTGGAGGGGGCGGGTGGCTACACCTTC,CASSLEGAGGYTF
TRBJ1-1,.,many,13,TRBV4-3,TGCGCCAGCAGGAAGGGCCTGAACACTGAAGCTTTCTTT,CASRKGLNTEAFF
TRBJ1-5,TRBD1,few,17,TRBV4-2,TGTGCCAGCAGCCAAGGGTCAGGGGGGGATAGCAATCAGCCCCAGCATTTT,CASSQGSGGDSNQPQHF
TRBJ2-5,TRBD1,many,17,TRBV20-1,TGCAGTGCTAGAGGCTTCGACAGGGTGGGTTTCCAAGAGACCCAGTACTTC,CSARGFDRVGFQETQYF
TRBJ2-1,.,many,13,TRBV14,TGTGCCAGCGTGGGTGAAGGGCTCGGCGAGCAGTTCTTC,CASVGEGLGEQFF
TRBJ1-2,.,many,13,TRBV11-3,TGTGCCAGCAGCCCCAGGAGGTACTATGGCTACACCTTC,CASSPRRYYGYTF
TRBJ1-1,.,many,13,TRBV2,TGTGCCAGCAGTTCCACCCGGGAAAGATACGCTTTCTTT,CASSSTRERYAFF
TRBJ1-5,.,many,15,TRBV19,TGTGCCAGTAGGGCAGACAGATATAGCAATCAGCCCCAGCATTTT,CASRADRYSNQPQHF
TRBJ1-5,.,few,14,TRBV10-2,TGCGCCAGCAGTGAGGGACAGACTAATCAGCCCCAGCATTTT,CASSEGQTNQPQHF
TRBJ1-5,TRBD1,many,15,TRBV28,TGTGCCAGCAGGTCCGGACAGGGTGGCAATCAGCCCCAGCATTTT,CASRSGQGGNQPQHF
TRBJ2-2,.,few,12,TRBV12-3/TRBV12-4,TGTGCCGGCAGTTTGGGGACTGGGGAGCTGTTTTTT,CAGSLGTGELFF
TRBJ1-2,.,few,14,TRBV9,TGTGCCAGCAGCCCCGGAGGGGGGGGGAACATCTACACCTTC,CASSPGGGGNIYTF
TRBJ2-3,TRBD2,many,15,TRBV7-2,TGTGCCAGCAGCTCCCAACGGGGGGGTGTAGATACGCAGTATTTT,CASSSQRGGVDTQYF
TRBJ2-7,.,many,14,TRBV9,TGTGCCAGCAGCCCCCTCGGGACAACCAACGAGCAGTACTTC,CASSPLGTTNEQYF
TRBJ2-5,TRBD2,many,15,TRBV5-1,TGCGCCAGCAGCTGGAGTCGTGCGGGAGGAGAGACCCAGTACTTC,CASSWSRAGGETQYF
TRBJ2-1,.,many,14,TRBV7-2,TGTGCCAGCAGCTTCCGTACGGCTTCCAATGAGCAGTTCTTC,CASSFRTASNEQFF
TRBJ2-5,TRBD2,many,14,TRBV7-3,TGTGCCAGCAGCCCCGGGGGGTACGGAGAGACCCAGTACTTC,CASSPGGYGETQYF
TRBJ1-2,.,.,12,TRBV19,TGTGCCAGTGGAGGGGCGAACTATGGCTACACCTTC,CASGGANYGYTF
TRBJ2-3,.,many,12,TRBV29-1,TGCAGCGTTGAACAGGGCACAGATACGCAGTATTTT,CSVEQGTDTQYF
TRBJ1-2,.,.,12,TRBV20-1,TGCAGTGCTAGAGACGGGCCTTATGGCTACACCTTC,CSARDGPYGYTF
TRBJ1-5,.,once,14,TRBV28,TGTGCCAGCAGTTTGGACAGTTGGGAAGGGCCCCAGCATTTT,CASSLDSWEGPQHF
TRBJ1-6,TRBD1,few,18,TRBV5-5,TGTGCCAGCAGCCATATAAACGACTACCGGGACAGTAATTCACCCCTCCACTTT,CASSHINDYRDSNSPLHF
TRBJ1-1,.,few,14,TRBV5-1,TGCGCCAGCAGCTTCCTCGAGGGGGTCGGGGGAGCTTTCTTT,CASSFLEGVGGAFF
TRBJ2-7,.,many,15,TRBV7-9,TGTGCCAGCAGCTTAGCGTCAGGGAACTCCTACGAGCAGTACTTC,CASSLASGNSYEQYF
TRBJ2-1,.,many,16,TRBV6-1,TGTGCCAGCAGTTTAGAGCCCCGTATCTCAACCAATGAGCAGTTCTTC,CASSLEPRISTNEQFF
TRBJ2-7,TRBD1,.,14,TRBV25-1,TGTGCCAGCAGTGATCGGGACAGGGTGAGTGAGCAGTACTTC,CASSDRDRVSEQYF
TRBJ2-7,.,many,16,TRBV6-2/TRBV6-3,TGTGCCAGCAGTTACTCCAGGGACCCAACTTGGAACGAGCAGTACTTC,CASSYSRDPTWNEQYF
TRBJ1-1,TRBD1,many,14,TRBV10-3,TGTGCCATCAGTACCGGGACAGGCAACACTGAAGCTTTCTTT,CAISTGTGNTEAFF
TRBJ2-3,.,few,17,TRBV5-1,TGCGCCAGCAGCTTGAAACAGGGCCCACTTCTCACAGATACGCAGTATTTT,CASSLKQGPLLTDTQYF
TRBJ1-1,TRBD1,many,16,TRBV10-3,TGTGCCATCAGTGAGTCCCGGACAGGAACGAGTACTGAAGCTTTCTTT,CAISESRTGTSTEAFF
TRBJ2-3,.,many,14,TRBV7-2,TGTGCCAGCAGCGACGGGGACCCCACAGATACGCAGTATTTT,CASSDGDPTDTQYF
TRBJ1-2,.,many,14,TRBV20-1,TGCAGTGCCCGCCATCAGGGTCGGGTAGAGGGCTACACCTTC,CSARHQGRVEGYTF
TRBJ1-1,.,many,12,TRBV12-3/TRBV12-4,TGTGCCAGCAGTTTTAGATTCAATGGAGCTTTCTTT,CASSFRFNGAFF
TRBJ1-5,.,many,13,TRBV6-5,TGTGCCAGCAGTTACAATCGCAATCAGCCCCAGCATTTT,CASSYNRNQPQHF
TRBJ1-1,.,many,13,TRBV27,TGTGCCAGCAGTTCCGGGGTTAACACTGAAGCTTTCTTT,CASSSGVNTEAFF
TRBJ2-3,TRBD2,.,14,TRBV20-1,TGCAGTGCTACTAGCGGGGGGGCGGGAGATACGCAGTATTTT,CSATSGGAGDTQYF
TRBJ1-2,.,few,15,TRBV7-2,TGTGCCATCCTCCCTTCGCGGGTTCTTTCGGTTGGCTACACCTTC,CAILPSRVLSVGYTF
TRBJ1-1,.,many,13,TRBV7-9,TGTGCCAGCACCCAGCTGGCTAACACTGAAGCTTTCTTT,CASTQLANTEAFF
TRBJ2-7,TRBD2,.,15,TRBV5-1,TGCGCCAGCAGCCAAATAGCGGGAGGTCTAGCCGAGCAGTACTTC,CASSQIAGGLAEQYF
TRBJ1-1,.,.,16,TRBV5-1,TGTGCCAGCAGCTTTTTACAGGGTGTCGTGAAGTATGAAGCTTTCTTT,CASSFLQGVVKYEAFF
TRBJ2-3,TRBD2,many,17,TRBV27,TGTGCCAGCAGTTTCGCCCCCTGGGCGGGGGGGCCGTATACGCAGTATTTT,CASSFAPWAGGPYTQYF
TRBJ2-7,.,many,13,TRBV7-8,TGTGCCAGCAGGGGGACACCCTCGGGGGAGCAGTACTTC,CASRGTPSGEQYF
TRBJ1-1,.,many,14,TRBV12-3/TRBV12-4,TGTGCCAGCACCACCGGGACAACCAACACTGAAGCTTTCTTT,CASTTGTTNTEAFF
TRBJ2-7,.,many,14,TRBV29-1,TGCAGCGTTGAAGAGGGGACGGACACCTACGAGCAGTACTTC,CSVEEGTDTYEQYF
TRBJ2-7,TRBD2,.,16,TRBV18,TGTGCCAGCTCACCACCGACTAGCGGGAGTCTCAACGAGCAGTACTTC,CASSPPTSGSLNEQYF
TRBJ1-3,.,many,16,TRBV7-9,TGTGCCAGCGAAGTCACAGGGAGGCGCTCTGGAAACACCATATATTTT,CASEVTGRRSGNTIYF
TRBJ1-5,.,.,15,TRBV4-1,TGCGCCAGCAGCCCCACAGGTCAAGGCAATCAGCCCCAGCATTTT,CASSPTGQGNQPQHF
TRBJ2-5,.,many,14,TRBV7-3,TGTGCCAGCAGCGTCTCCGGGGTCGATGGGACCCAGTACTTC,CASSVSGVDGTQYF
TRBJ2-7,.,many,17,TRBV20-1,TGCAGTGCTCCCCGTCACCCCGGGTCCCATAAGAGTTACGAGCAGTACTTC,CSAPRHPGSHKSYEQYF